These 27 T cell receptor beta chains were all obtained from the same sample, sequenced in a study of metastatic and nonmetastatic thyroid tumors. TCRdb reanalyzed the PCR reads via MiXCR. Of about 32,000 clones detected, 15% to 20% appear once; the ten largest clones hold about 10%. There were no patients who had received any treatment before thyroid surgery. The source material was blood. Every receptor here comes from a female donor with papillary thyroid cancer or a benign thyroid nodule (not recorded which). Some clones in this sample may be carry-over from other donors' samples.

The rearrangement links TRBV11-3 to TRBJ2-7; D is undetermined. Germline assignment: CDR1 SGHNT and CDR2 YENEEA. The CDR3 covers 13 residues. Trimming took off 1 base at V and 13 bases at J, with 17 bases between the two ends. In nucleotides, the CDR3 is TGTGCCAGCAGCTTAGGCGGCTACTACGAGAACTACTTC. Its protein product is CASSLGGYYENYF.

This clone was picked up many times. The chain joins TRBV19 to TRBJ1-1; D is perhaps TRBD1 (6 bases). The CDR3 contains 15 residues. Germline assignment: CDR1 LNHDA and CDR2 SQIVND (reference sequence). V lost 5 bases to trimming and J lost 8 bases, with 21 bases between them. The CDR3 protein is CASSPLQGYSLEAFF. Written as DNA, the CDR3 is TGTGCCAGTAGTCCGTTACAGGGATATTCCCTAGAAGCTTTCTTT.

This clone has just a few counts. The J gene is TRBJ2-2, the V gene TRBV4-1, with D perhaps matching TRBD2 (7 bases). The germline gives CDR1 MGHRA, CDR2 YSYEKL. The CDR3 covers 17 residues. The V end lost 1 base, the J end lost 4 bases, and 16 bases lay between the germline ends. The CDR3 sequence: CASSQVGGPPSTGELFF. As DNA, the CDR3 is TGCGCCAGCAGCCAAGTGGGGGGGCCTCCGAGCACCGGGGAGCTGTTTTTT.

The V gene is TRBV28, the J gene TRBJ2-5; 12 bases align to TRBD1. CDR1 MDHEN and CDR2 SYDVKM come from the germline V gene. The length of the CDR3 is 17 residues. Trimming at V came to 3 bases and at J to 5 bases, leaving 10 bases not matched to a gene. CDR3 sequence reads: CASSLMSGTGGWETQYF. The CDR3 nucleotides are TGTGCCAGCAGTTTGATGTCCGGGACAGGGGGCTGGGAGACCCAGTACTTC.

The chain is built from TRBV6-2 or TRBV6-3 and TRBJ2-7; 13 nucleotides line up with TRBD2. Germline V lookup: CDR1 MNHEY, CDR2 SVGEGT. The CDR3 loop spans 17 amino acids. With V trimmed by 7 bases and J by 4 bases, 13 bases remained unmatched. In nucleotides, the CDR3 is TGTGCCAGCACCCCCAGGAGTGGACTAGCGGGGGTGTACGAGCAGTACTTC. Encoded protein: CASTPRSGLAGVYEQYF.

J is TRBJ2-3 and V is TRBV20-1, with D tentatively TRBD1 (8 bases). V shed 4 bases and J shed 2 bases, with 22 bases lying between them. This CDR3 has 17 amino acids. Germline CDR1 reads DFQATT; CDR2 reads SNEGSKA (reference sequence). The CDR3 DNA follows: TGCAGTGCTACAGCAAGGACAGGGCTAGCGGTCACAGATACGCAGTATTTT. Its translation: CSATARTGLAVTDTQYF.

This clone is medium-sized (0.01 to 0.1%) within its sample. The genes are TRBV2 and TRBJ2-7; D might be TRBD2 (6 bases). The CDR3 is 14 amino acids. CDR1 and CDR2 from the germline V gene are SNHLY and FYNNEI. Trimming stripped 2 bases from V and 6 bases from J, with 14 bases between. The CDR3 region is CASSESAGTGEQYF. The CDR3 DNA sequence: TGTGCCAGCAGTGAATCGGCGGGAACCGGCGAGCAGTACTTC.

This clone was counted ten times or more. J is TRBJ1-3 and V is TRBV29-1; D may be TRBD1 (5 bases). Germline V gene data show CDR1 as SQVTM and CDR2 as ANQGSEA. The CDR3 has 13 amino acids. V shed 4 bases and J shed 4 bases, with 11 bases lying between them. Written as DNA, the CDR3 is TGCAGCGTTGGGCAGGGATTCGGAAACACCATATATTTT. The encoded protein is CSVGQGFGNTIYF. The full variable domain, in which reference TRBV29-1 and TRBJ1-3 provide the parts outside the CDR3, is SAVISQKPSRDICQRGTSLTIQCQVDSQVTMMFWYRQQPGQSLTLIATANQGSEATYESGFVIDKFPISRPNLTFSTLTVSNMSPEDSSIYLCSVGQGFGNTIYFGEGSWLTVV.

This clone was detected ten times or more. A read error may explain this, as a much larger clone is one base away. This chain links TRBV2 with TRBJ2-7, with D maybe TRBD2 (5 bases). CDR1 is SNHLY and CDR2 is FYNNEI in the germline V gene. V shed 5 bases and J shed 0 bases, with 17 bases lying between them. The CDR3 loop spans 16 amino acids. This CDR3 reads CASSSGRAESSYEQYF. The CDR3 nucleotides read TGTGCCAGCAGTTCCGGACGAGCGGAGAGCTCCTACGAGCAGTACTTC.

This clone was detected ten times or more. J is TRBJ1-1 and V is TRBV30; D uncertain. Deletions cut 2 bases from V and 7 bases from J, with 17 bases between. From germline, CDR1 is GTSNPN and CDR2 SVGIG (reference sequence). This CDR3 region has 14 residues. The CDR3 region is CAWSPTSRAVEAFF. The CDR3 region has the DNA TGTGCCTGGAGTCCCACTTCAAGGGCGGTTGAAGCTTTCTTT.

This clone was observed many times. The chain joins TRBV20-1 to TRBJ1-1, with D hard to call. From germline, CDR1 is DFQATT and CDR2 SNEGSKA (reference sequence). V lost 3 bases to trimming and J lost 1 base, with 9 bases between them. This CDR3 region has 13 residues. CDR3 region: CSASSPRNTEAFF. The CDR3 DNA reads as TGCAGTGCTAGTAGTCCGAGGAACACTGAAGCTTTCTTT.

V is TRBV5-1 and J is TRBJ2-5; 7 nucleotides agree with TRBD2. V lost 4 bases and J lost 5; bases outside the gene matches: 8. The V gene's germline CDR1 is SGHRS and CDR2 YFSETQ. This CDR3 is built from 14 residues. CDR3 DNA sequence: TGCGCCAGCAGCGTAAGGTGGGGAGGGGAGACCCAGTACTTC. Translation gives CASSVRWGGETQYF.

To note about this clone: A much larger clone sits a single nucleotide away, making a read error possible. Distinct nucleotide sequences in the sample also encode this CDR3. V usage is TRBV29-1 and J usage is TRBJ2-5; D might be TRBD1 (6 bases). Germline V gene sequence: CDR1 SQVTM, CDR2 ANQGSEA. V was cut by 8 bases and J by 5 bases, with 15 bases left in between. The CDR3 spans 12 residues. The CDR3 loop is CSTDRSPETQYF. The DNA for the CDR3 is TGCAGCACCGACAGGAGTCCCGAGACCCAGTACTTC.

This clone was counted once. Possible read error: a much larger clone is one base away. CDR3 loop: CASYVARSDQPQHF. In nucleotides, the CDR3 is TGTGCCAGCTACGTAGCTCGGTCGGATCAGCCCCAGCATTTT. The V gene is TRBV9, the J gene TRBJ1-5; D remains unclear. The CDR3 loop spans 14 amino acids. Trimming stripped 7 bases from V and 5 bases from J, with 16 bases between. Germline CDR1 and CDR2: SGDLS and YYNGEE.

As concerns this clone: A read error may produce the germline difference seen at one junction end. This CDR3 is CASSLAAGGNSPLHF. As DNA, the CDR3 is TGTGCCAGCAGTCTAGCAGCGGGGGGGAATTCACCCCTCCACTTT. V and J are TRBV12-3 or TRBV12-4 and TRBJ1-6; D may be TRBD1 (5 bases). The CDR3 is 15 amino acids.

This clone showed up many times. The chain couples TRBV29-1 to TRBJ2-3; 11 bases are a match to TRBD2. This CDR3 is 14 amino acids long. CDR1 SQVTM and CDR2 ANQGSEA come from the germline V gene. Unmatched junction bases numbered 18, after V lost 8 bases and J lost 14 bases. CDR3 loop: CSPLQWTSGWLGYF. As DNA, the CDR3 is TGCAGCCCCTTACAGTGGACTAGCGGGTGGCTGGGGTATTTT.

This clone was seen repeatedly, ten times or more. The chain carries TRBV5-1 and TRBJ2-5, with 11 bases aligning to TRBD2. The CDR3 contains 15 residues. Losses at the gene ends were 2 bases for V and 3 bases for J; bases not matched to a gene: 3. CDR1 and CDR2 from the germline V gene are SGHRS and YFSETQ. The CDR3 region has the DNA TGCGCCAGCAGCTTAGCTAGCGGGGGGAAAGAGACCCAGTACTTC. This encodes CASSLASGGKETQYF.

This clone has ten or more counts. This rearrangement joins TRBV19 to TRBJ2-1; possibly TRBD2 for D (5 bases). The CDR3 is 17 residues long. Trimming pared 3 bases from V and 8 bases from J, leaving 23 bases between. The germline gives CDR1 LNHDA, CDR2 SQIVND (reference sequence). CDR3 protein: CASSIEEKGEGRDEQFF. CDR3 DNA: TGTGCCAGTAGTATCGAAGAAAAAGGAGAGGGAAGGGATGAGCAGTTCTTC.

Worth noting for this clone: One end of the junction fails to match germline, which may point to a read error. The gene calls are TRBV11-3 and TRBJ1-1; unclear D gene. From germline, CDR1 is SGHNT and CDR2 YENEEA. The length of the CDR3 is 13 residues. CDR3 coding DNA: TGTGTCAGCAGCCATGGCGATGGTCAGGAATCTTTCTTT. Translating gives CVSSHGDGQESFF.

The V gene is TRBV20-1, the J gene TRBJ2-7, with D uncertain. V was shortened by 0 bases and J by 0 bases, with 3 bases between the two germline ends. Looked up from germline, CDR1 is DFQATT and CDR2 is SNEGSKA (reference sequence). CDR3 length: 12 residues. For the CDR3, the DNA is TGCAGTGCTAGAGATGTCTCCTACGAGCAGTACTTC. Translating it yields CSARDVSYEQYF.

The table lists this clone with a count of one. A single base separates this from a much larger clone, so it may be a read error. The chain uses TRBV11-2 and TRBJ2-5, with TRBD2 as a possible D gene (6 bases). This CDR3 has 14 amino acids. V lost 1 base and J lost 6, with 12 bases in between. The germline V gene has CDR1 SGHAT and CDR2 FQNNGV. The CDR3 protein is CASSLVVGGQTQYF. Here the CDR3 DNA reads TGTGCCAGCAGCTTAGTGGTCGGGGGACAGACCCAGTACTTC. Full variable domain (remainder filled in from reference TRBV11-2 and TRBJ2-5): EAGVAQSPRYKIIEKRQSVAFWCNPISGHATLYWYQQILGQGPKLLIQFQNNGVVDDSQLPKDRFSAERLKGVDSTLKIQPAKLEDSAVYLCASSLVVGGQTQYFGPGTRLLVL.

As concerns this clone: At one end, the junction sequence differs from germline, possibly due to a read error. The DNA of the CDR3 is TGTGCCAGCATCCTATCACAGGGGCCGAATGGAAAACTGTTTTTT. It codes for CASILSQGPNGKLFF. V and J are TRBV7-9 and TRBJ1-4; 7 nucleotides match TRBD1. The germline CDR1 and CDR2 sequences are SEHNR and FQNEAQ (reference sequence). The CDR3 is 15 residues long.

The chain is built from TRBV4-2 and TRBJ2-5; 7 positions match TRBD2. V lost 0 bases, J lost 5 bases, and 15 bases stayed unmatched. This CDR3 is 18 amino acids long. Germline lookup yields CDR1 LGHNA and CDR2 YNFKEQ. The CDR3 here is CASSQDLASGFRGETQYF. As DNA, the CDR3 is TGTGCCAGCAGCCAAGATTTGGCTAGCGGATTCCGAGGGGAGACCCAGTACTTC.

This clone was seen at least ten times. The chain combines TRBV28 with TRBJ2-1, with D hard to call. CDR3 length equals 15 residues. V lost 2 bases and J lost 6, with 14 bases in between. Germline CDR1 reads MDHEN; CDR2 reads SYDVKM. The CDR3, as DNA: TGTGCCAGCAGTTTACTGCAAGGCGGTTCCAATGAGCAGTTCTTC. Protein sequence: CASSLLQGGSNEQFF.

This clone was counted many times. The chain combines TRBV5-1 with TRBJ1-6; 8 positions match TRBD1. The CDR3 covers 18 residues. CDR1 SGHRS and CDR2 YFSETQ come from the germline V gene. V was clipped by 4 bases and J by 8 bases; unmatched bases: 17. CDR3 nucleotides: TGCGCCAGCAGCATGGACAGGGCAGCGAATCGTCGAGATTCACCCCTCCACTTT. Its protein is CASSMDRAANRRDSPLHF.

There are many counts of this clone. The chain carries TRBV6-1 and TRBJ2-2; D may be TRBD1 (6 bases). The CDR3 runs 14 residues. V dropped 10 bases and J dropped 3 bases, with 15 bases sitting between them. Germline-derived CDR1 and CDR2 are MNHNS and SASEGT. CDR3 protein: CATIQGRDTGELFF. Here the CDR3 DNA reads TGTGCCACAATACAGGGCCGGGACACCGGGGAGCTGTTTTTT.

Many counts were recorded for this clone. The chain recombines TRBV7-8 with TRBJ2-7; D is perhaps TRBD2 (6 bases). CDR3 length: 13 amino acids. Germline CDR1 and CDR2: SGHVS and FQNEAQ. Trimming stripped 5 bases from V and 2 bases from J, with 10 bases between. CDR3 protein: CASSPQRAYEQYF. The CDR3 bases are TGTGCCAGCAGCCCCCAGCGGGCCTACGAGCAGTACTTC.